Sequencing of this T cell receptor beta chain was carried out in a study of response to subunit inactivated influenza vaccine. Regarding the study as a whole: T cells newly recruited by each seasonal influenza vaccination are few, the authors suggested.

TCRdb ran MiXCR on the RT-PCR reads and lists one entry per CDR3 protein. This sample has approximately 300,000 distinct CDR3 sequences; about 20% occur once, and the top ten carry over 9%. At least ten counts were recorded for this clonotype. Antigen: not known. CDR1 and CDR2 (germline): KGHSH, LQKENI. V lost 4 bases and J 10 bases, leaving 17 bases between the germline ends. CDR3 length equals 15 residues. The sequence was collected from a man aged 50-75 years who received an inactivated influenza vaccine. The sequencing here drew on PBMCs from blood, taken approximately 20 months after vaccination. The chain recombines TRBV18 with TRBJ1-6; the D gene is possibly TRBD1 (6 bases). This CDR3 is CASSLRAGEDSPLHF. CDR3 DNA sequence: TGTGCCAGCTCACTTCGTGCAGGGGAGGACTCACCCCTCCACTTT.